A selection of T cell receptor beta chains follows, all from one sample in a study of blood T cell repertoires in COVID-19. Generated by immunoSEQ multiplex PCR, the TCRdb table keeps only in-frame clones and is missing some. The sample has roughly 99,000 clones, approximately 88% seen once. The specimen was peripheral blood. These TCRs come from a human donor in a cohort sampled during active COVID-19. Both conserved end residues are trimmed from each CDR3. The order of the fields is CDR3 protein, V gene, clone size, J gene, D gene. The D gene is left open where the match is weak. Clone sizes are given selectively: once, few, many, or a class where the clone is expanded.

CDR3: ASSLNRDTGELF; V: TRBV5-1; size: NA; J: TRBJ2-2; D: NA
CDR3: ASSTSFQGGKLF; V: TRBV9; size: NA; J: TRBJ1-4; D: NA
CDR3: ATSDLLGGATDTQY; V: TRBV24-1; size: NA; J: TRBJ2-3; D: NA
CDR3: ASSPQGGLAADTQY; V: TRBV7-3; size: NA; J: TRBJ2-3; D: TRBD2
CDR3: ASKREDSGELF; V: TRBV5-6; size: once; J: TRBJ2-2; D: NA
CDR3: ANQKKNMNTEAF; V: TRBV6-5; size: NA; J: TRBJ1-1; D: NA
CDR3: ASSTSANYGYT; V: TRBV5-1; size: NA; J: TRBJ1-2; D: NA
CDR3: ASRAMGEGPHNEQF; V: TRBV27; size: NA; J: TRBJ2-1; D: TRBD2
CDR3: ASSLGSQETQY; V: TRBV5-1; size: NA; J: TRBJ2-5; D: NA
CDR3: ASSRGTNTGELF; V: TRBV7-9; size: NA; J: TRBJ2-2; D: NA
CDR3: AWSPLYPNTGELF; V: TRBV30; size: NA; J: TRBJ2-2; D: NA
CDR3: ASSWGQGTDTQY; V: TRBV5-1; size: NA; J: TRBJ2-3; D: TRBD1
CDR3: ASSYPGQGVGELF; V: TRBV6-5; size: NA; J: TRBJ2-2; D: TRBD1
CDR3: ASSFPETGINYEQY; V: TRBV11-2; size: NA; J: TRBJ2-7; D: TRBD1
CDR3: ASSPVRAGNIQY; V: TRBV3-1/TRBV3-2; size: few; J: TRBJ2-4; D: NA
CDR3: ASSLAGADTQY; V: TRBV6-2/TRBV6-3; size: NA; J: TRBJ2-3; D: TRBD2
CDR3: ASSIRDRETQY; V: TRBV5-1; size: NA; J: TRBJ2-5; D: TRBD1
CDR3: ASSSAGTGGFGNTIY; V: TRBV11-2; size: NA; J: TRBJ1-3; D: TRBD1